The 10 T cell receptor beta chains presented below share a single source sample, sequenced in a study of CD8 T cells in ankylosing spondylitis. Study conclusions and caveats: A motif in TCR beta, a set of under ten highly homologous variants, appeared characteristic of ankylosing spondylitis blood.

For these receptors, no antigen is known. TCRdb re-called the 5' RACE reads with MiXCR, one entry per CDR3 protein. This sample has 700,000 to 850,000 distinct CDR3 sequences; around 11% occur once, and the top ten carry roughly 0.51%. Source material: blood, either unsorted or a sorted T cell fraction (not recorded which). The receptors were gathered from a male donor with ankylosing spondylitis.

V and J are TRBV3-1 and TRBJ2-1; no reliable D call. Germline CDR1 reads LGHDT; CDR2 reads YNNKEL (reference sequence). Trimming stripped 0 bases from V and 2 bases from J, with 8 bases between. This CDR3 has 15 residues. Here the CDR3 reads CASSQEGHPYNEQFF. CDR3 sequence (DNA): TGTGCCAGCAGCCAAGAAGGCCACCCCTACAATGAGCAGTTCTTC.

This clonotype was seen repeatedly, ten times or more. V usage is TRBV12-3 or TRBV12-4 and J usage is TRBJ1-5; D might be TRBD1 (5 bases). The CDR3 loop spans 14 amino acids. Trimming stripped 7 bases from V and 0 bases from J, with 10 bases between. DNA for the CDR3: TGTGCCAGCATTTTGACAGATAGCAATCAGCCCCAGCATTTT. Amino acid sequence: CASILTDSNQPQHF.

J is TRBJ2-1 and V is TRBV18, with 10 bases matching TRBD2. This CDR3 region has 16 residues. The V gene's germline CDR1 is KGHSH and CDR2 LQKENI. Unmatched junction bases numbered 9, after V lost 3 bases and J lost 7 bases. CDR3 sequence reads: CASSPEAGGPENEQFF. The DNA for the CDR3 is TGTGCCAGCTCACCCGAAGCGGGGGGGCCGGAGAATGAGCAGTTCTTC.

This clonotype has just a few counts. The chain uses TRBV20-1 and TRBJ2-1, with D maybe TRBD2 (5 bases). The germline V gene has CDR1 DFQATT and CDR2 SNEGSKA (reference sequence). The CDR3 length is 14 residues. V was pared by 6 bases and J by 0 bases, with 12 bases between. The CDR3 DNA sequence: TGCAGTGCCCTTACTAGTTACTCCTACAATGAGCAGTTCTTC. It translates to CSALTSYSYNEQFF.

V is TRBV28 and J is TRBJ2-5; 12 bases fit TRBD2. Looked up from germline, CDR1 is MDHEN and CDR2 is SYDVKM. The CDR3 has 20 amino acids. V lost 4 bases, J lost 7 bases, and 22 bases stayed unmatched. The CDR3 DNA reads TGTGCCAGCAGTTCCTTGACGTCTAGCGGGAGGGAGGGAAAGAGAGGGACCCAGTACTTC. The encoded protein is CASSSLTSSGREGKRGTQYF.

This clonotype was counted many times. The gene calls are TRBV20-1 and TRBJ1-5, with a possible D match to TRBD1 (5 bases). Trimming took off 3 bases at V and 11 bases at J, with 17 bases between the two ends. Germline V gene data show CDR1 as DFQATT and CDR2 as SNEGSKA (reference sequence). The CDR3 extends over 13 amino acids. This chain's CDR3 is CSASQSGARAQHF. CDR3 DNA sequence: TGCAGTGCTAGTCAGAGCGGGGCCCGAGCCCAGCATTTT.

This clonotype has a handful of counts. The chain joins TRBV20-1 to TRBJ1-5; D unresolved. Germline V gives CDR1 DFQATT, CDR2 SNEGSKA (reference sequence). This CDR3 contains 12 residues. Trimming took 3 bases from V and 5 from J, leaving 8 bases between them. CDR3 amino acids: CSASFGYQPQHF. CDR3 DNA sequence: TGCAGTGCTAGTTTCGGATATCAGCCCCAGCATTTT.

This chain joins TRBV12-3 or TRBV12-4 and TRBJ2-7, with a weak D call TRBD2 (6 bases). Trimming took off 5 bases at V and 1 base at J, with 18 bases between the two ends. The CDR3 is made up of 16 amino acids. CDR3 protein: CASSLQPGLTSYEQYF. CDR3 sequence (DNA): TGTGCCAGCAGTCTTCAGCCGGGACTGACGTCCTACGAGCAGTACTTC.

The chain employs TRBV27 and TRBJ2-1, with TRBD2 identical over 7 bases. Germline trimming cut 1 base from V and 6 bases from J; bases unmatched to any gene: 9. Germline V gene sequence: CDR1 MNHEY, CDR2 SMNVEV (reference sequence). The CDR3 is made up of 16 amino acids. The DNA of the CDR3 is TGTGCCAGCAGTTTATGGGGGGGAGGGCTCAGCAATGAGCAGTTCTTC. Its protein is CASSLWGGGLSNEQFF.

The genes are TRBV5-3 and TRBJ2-5, with D perhaps TRBD1 (5 bases). TRBV5-3 is flagged as an ORF with uncertain function. The CDR3 extends over 16 amino acids. V lost 4 bases and J 0 bases, leaving 16 bases between the germline ends. The CDR3 DNA is TGTGCCAGAAGCCTTTCCGCAACAGGAGACCAAGAGACCCAGTACTTC. Its translation: CARSLSATGDQETQYF.